The entry that follows covers one TCR beta chain sequence. Its antigen is still unknown. This sample is part of a study of cytomegalovirus exposure and HLA in healthy donors. The V end lost 3 bases, the J end lost 4 bases, and 13 bases lay between the germline ends. Germline V gives CDR1 SEHNR, CDR2 FQNEAQ (reference sequence). The length of the CDR3 is 15 residues. Primers for the PCR totalled 60 Vbeta and 13 Jbeta. Libraries were prepared by immunoSEQ multiplex PCR; TCRdb keeps only in-frame clonotypes and omits some of them. Of 60,000 or so clones in the sample, more than 70% were seen once. Study results and caveats: DRB1 had the most TCR associations and HLA-C the fewest, a later analysis found, with rates varying by HLA locus. The authors considered a cluster of highly shared sequence variants likely to be a sequencing artifact.

Everyone who donated was a healthy bone marrow donor. At collection, donors were nominally healthy, but unrecorded immune exposures were probable. The TCR sequence derives from a man aged 50 or older in good health and CMV-seropositive. The V and J genes are TRBV7-9 and TRBJ1-3, with a possible D match to TRBD1 (5 bases). Sequencing was performed on PBMCs. CDR3 in DNA: TGTGCCAGCAGCTTGACCCAGGGTCCCGGAAACACCATATATTTT. Translation gives CASSLTQGPGNTIYF.